This T cell receptor beta chain was found in a study of T cell responses to AZD1222 COVID-19 vaccine. The wider study: The analysis combined second doses at about 4 or about 12 weeks.

With 1 base removed from V and 3 bases from J, the gap between germline ends came to 9 bases. In germline, CDR1 is LGHDT, CDR2 YNNKEL (reference sequence). CDR3 length: 15 residues. In the case of this clone: The antigen remains unidentified.

Study results and caveats: The donor cohort was predominantly white British with a female majority, and clonal diversity may have been underestimated. Reports say nearly half of spike-specific TCRs go after unmutated variant regions. Among vaccine-associated CD4 TCRs, coverage spanned spike, with dominance at 160-218 and 743-854.

Measured with immunoSEQ multiplex PCR; TCRdb has only the in-frame clones, and not every one. The data hold about 96,000 clones, with approximately 90% observed a single time. This specimen was peripheral blood, taken on day 0 of AZD1222 vaccination. The V gene is TRBV3-1 (or the pseudogene TRBV3-2), the J gene TRBJ2-2; D gene ambiguous. The clonotype comes from an adult in good health. CDR3 protein: CASSQGAGDTGELFF. In DNA, the CDR3 is TGTGCCAGCAGCCAAGGGGCAGGAGACACCGGGGAGCTGTTTTTT.